This is a list of T cell receptor beta chains from one sample in a study of human T cells and chemical hapten exposure. MiXCR was run by TCRdb on the RACE reads, yielding one entry per CDR3 protein. The sample consists of 300,000 to 350,000 distinct CDR3 sequences, around 6.9% of them appearing once. The specimen comprised whole blood, sampled in connection with sensitization to the hapten diphenylcyclopropenone (DPC). The receptors stem from a woman aged 18 to 35 with alopecia areata. Some clones in this sample may be carry-over from other donors' samples. Each CDR3 is given without its conserved first and last residue. D genes are given only for firm matches.

J gene | V gene | D gene | CDR3 protein
TRBJ2-4 | TRBV7-2 | TRBD2 | ASSRSGGPENIQY
TRBJ1-2 | TRBV5-5 | TRBD1 | ASSLQADRADGYT
TRBJ1-6 | TRBV20-1 | TRBD1 | SASLIQGGSPLH
TRBJ2-2 | TRBV7-2 | - | ASTPGSEGPNTGELF
TRBJ1-4 | TRBV5-1 | - | ASRQEAEKLF
TRBJ1-1 | TRBV7-2 | - | ASTTVGALNTEAF
TRBJ1-6 | TRBV6-1 | TRBD1 | ASGTGTSPLH
TRBJ2-1 | TRBV14 | - | ASSQEFFGGKF
TRBJ2-7 | TRBV7-9 | - | ASSLRAREQY
TRBJ2-7 | TRBV24-1 | TRBD2 | ATSDHRERGKTYEQY
TRBJ2-7 | TRBV18 | - | ASSPSAGTEAGEQY
TRBJ2-5 | TRBV7-8 | - | ASSFGTVQETQY
TRBJ2-7 | TRBV18 | - | ASSPRDYYEQY
TRBJ2-2 | TRBV28 | - | ASSFISTGELF
TRBJ1-1 | TRBV7-9 | - | ASSVQGRDTEAF
TRBJ1-6 | TRBV18 | - | ASSLGGRPNSPLH
TRBJ2-1 | TRBV12-3/TRBV12-4 | TRBD1 | ASSPPGTGVGEQF
TRBJ1-4 | TRBV4-1 | - | ASSQGNPAGELGEKLF
TRBJ1-5 | TRBV20-1 | - | SARGIGGNNQPQH
TRBJ2-1 | TRBV2 | - | ASSVGANNEQF
TRBJ2-5 | TRBV12-3/TRBV12-4 | TRBD2 | ASSSSGLAGGAETQY
TRBJ2-7 | TRBV6-5 | TRBD2 | ASSYAAMGGEQY
TRBJ1-1 | TRBV6-5 | - | ASSRKGSFTEAF
TRBJ2-5 | TRBV12-3/TRBV12-4 | TRBD1 | ASSLTGGSEETQY
TRBJ2-3 | TRBV3-1 | TRBD2 | ANPVGEWTSGGETDTQY
TRBJ2-3 | TRBV7-8 | TRBD2 | ASSLAGLAGARTDTQY
TRBJ1-5 | TRBV6-1 | TRBD1 | ASSPGQGYNQPQH
TRBJ2-7 | TRBV10-3 | TRBD1 | AISTTGFYEQY
TRBJ2-3 | TRBV7-2 | TRBD2 | ASSTERGSDTQY
TRBJ1-2 | TRBV7-9 | - | ASSLGQNGYT
TRBJ1-1 | TRBV5-6 | - | ASSLEVRGITEAF
TRBJ2-7 | TRBV7-9 | - | ASSRPGIYEQY
TRBJ2-7 | TRBV4-1 | - | ASSQVWTDEQY
TRBJ2-3 | TRBV7-6 | - | ASSLEPGPISTDTQY
TRBJ1-5 | TRBV7-8 | - | ASSLSWGGIDNQPQH
TRBJ2-7 | TRBV20-1 | TRBD2 | SARGERGSSYEQY
TRBJ2-2 | TRBV24-1 | - | ATSVGGSFTGELF
TRBJ1-1 | TRBV9 | - | ASSAQRDPPTRNTEAF
TRBJ1-1 | TRBV14 | - | ASSFAVTEAF
TRBJ1-6 | TRBV28 | - | ASSLAGQPLH
TRBJ2-3 | TRBV12-3/TRBV12-4 | TRBD1 | ASSADRVRRDTQY
TRBJ1-2 | TRBV20-1 | - | SARWVGGYT
TRBJ1-2 | TRBV7-9 | TRBD1 | ASSLSDRVADYGYT
TRBJ1-1 | TRBV6-2/TRBV6-3 | TRBD1 | ASSPRTGENTEAF
TRBJ2-5 | TRBV6-6 | - | ASNPLKFPLQETQY
TRBJ1-2 | TRBV18 | TRBD1 | ASSPGTENYGYT
TRBJ1-4 | TRBV5-4 | - | ASSRQGNEKLF